This TCR beta chain was sequenced in a study of beta chain features in type 1 diabetes. Findings and limits, study-wide: Researchers report that Type 1 diabetes patients had moderately but significantly shorter TCRB CDR3s across all four CD4+ subsets. VDJ junctions in type 1 diabetes patients carried more deletions and fewer insertions.

Every bit of the isolated RNA underwent reverse transcription, so sequencing read expressed TCRB transcripts. The data were produced by immunoSEQ multiplex PCR, yet TCRdb's version contains in-frame clones alone and is incomplete. The sample gives 100,000 to 150,000 clones, around a sixth of which show up once; 2% to 3% is in the top ten. Points on this clone: What it binds is not known.

The CDR3 extends over 18 amino acids. Germline CDR1 SGHTA, CDR2 FQGTGA. V shed 1 base, J shed 6 bases, and the junction held 15 bases outside the gene matches. The V and J genes are TRBV7-3 and TRBJ2-3; 8 positions match TRBD2. The sequence derives from a young man with type 1 diabetes. The sample taken for sequencing was central memory CD4+ T cells from blood. The DNA for the CDR3 is TGTGCCAGCAGCTTAAAACCGCCGGGACTAGGGTTTTTCGATACGCAGTATTTT. Amino acid sequence: CASSLKPPGLGFFDTQYF. The whole variable domain, remainder taken from reference TRBV7-3 and TRBJ2-3, is GAGVSQTPSNKVTEKGKYVELRCDPISGHTALYWYRQSLGQGPEFLIYFQGTGAADDSGLPNDRFFAVRPEGSVSTLKIQRTERGDSAVYLCASSLKPPGLGFFDTQYFGPGTRLTVL.